The clone carrying this TCR beta chain came up many times. Preparation of the TCRbeta library used unique molecular identifiers. TCRdb redid the calling of the PCR reads with MiXCR, one entry per CDR3 protein. The sample lists about 200,000 distinct CDR3 sequences, 13% to 15% occurring once. This specimen belongs to a study of T-cell reconstitution after alpha-beta-depleted transplantation in children. This CDR3 contains 18 residues. J lost 0 bases, V lost 6 bases, and 10 bases had no gene match. The germline gives CDR1 SQVTM, CDR2 ANQGSEA. Sequencing was performed on PBMCs from the stem cell graft donor, taken from the stem cell graft. V usage is TRBV29-1 and J usage is TRBJ2-1; the match to TRBD2 covers 14 bases. This sequence was found in a human donor who donated a stem cell graft to a child with acute lymphoblastic leukemia. CDR3 in amino acids: CSVLGLAGVMSSYNEQFF. The DNA of the CDR3 is TGCAGCGTATTGGGACTAGCGGGAGTGATGAGCTCCTACAATGAGCAGTTCTTC.